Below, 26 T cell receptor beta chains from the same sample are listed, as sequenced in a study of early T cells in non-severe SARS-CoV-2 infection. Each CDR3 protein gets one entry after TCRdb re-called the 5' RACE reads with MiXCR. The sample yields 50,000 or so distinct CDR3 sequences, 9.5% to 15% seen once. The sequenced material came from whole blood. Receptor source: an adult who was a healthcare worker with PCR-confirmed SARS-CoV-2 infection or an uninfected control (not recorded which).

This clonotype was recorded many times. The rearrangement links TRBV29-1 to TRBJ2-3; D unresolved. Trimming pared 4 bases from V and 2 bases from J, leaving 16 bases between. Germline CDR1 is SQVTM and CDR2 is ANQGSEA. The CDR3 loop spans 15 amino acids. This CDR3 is CSVGEMSGFTDTQYF. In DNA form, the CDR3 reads TGCAGCGTTGGGGAAATGTCAGGATTCACAGATACGCAGTATTTT.

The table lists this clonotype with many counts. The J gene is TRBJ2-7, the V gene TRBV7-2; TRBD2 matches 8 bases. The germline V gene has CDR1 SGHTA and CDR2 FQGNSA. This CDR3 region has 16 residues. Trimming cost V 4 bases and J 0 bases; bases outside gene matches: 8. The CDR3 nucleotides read TGTGCCAGCAGCTCAAGACAGCGGGAGAACTCCTACGAGCAGTACTTC. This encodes CASSSRQRENSYEQYF.

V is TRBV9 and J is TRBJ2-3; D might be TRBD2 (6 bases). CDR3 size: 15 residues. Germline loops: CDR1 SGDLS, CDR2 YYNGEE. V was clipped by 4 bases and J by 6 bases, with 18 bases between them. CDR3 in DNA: TGTGCCAGCAGCCCTAGAGGAGGGGAAGGGGATACGCAGTATTTT. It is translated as CASSPRGGEGDTQYF.

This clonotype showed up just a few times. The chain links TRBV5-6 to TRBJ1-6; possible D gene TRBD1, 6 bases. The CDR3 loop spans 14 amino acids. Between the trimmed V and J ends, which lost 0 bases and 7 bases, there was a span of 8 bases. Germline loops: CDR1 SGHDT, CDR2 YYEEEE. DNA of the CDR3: TGTGCCAGCAGCTTGGAAGGGGGAAATTCACCCCTCCACTTT. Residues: CASSLEGGNSPLHF.

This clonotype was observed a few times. CDR3 bases: TGTGCCAGCAGCCCACAGGGGGTTTCCTACGAGCAGTACTTC. Translating it yields CASSPQGVSYEQYF. This chain links TRBV7-3 with TRBJ2-7, with 8 bases fitting TRBD1. Germline CDR1 reads SGHTA; CDR2 reads FQGTGA. CDR3 size: 14 residues. Trimming removed 5 bases from V and 1 base from J; junction bases left unmatched: 4.

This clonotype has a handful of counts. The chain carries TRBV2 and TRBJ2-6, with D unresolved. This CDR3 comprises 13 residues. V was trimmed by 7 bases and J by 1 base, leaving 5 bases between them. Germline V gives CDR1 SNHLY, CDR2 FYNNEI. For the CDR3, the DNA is TGTGCCAGCATCCTGTCTGGGGCCAACGTCCTGACTTTC. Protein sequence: CASILSGANVLTF.

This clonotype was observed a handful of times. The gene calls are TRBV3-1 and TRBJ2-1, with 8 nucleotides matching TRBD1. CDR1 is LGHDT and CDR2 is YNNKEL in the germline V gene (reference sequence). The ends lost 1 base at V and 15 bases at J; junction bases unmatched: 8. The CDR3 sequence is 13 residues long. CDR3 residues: CASSQGLGGQGFF. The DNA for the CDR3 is TGTGCCAGCAGCCAAGGTTTGGGAGGACAGGGGTTCTTC.

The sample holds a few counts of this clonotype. In DNA, the CDR3 is TGTGCCAGCAGCCATCGACAGGGGGAAAAACTGTTTTTT. Protein product: CASSHRQGEKLFF. This chain joins TRBV7-3 and TRBJ1-4; 8 bases are shared with TRBD1. Per germline, CDR1 SGHTA and CDR2 FQGTGA. This CDR3 region has 13 residues. Unmatched junction bases numbered 4, after V lost 5 bases and J lost 8 bases.

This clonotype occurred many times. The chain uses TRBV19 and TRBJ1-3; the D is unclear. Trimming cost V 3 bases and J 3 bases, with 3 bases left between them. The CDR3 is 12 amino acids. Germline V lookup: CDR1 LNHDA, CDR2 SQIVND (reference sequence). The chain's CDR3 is CASSIHGNTIYF. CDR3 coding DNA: TGTGCCAGTAGTATTCATGGAAACACCATATATTTT.

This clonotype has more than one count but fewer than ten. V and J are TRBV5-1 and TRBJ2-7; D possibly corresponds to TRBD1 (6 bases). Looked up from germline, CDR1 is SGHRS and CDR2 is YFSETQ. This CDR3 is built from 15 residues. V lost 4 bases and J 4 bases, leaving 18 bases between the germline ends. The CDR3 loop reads CASSLDSGVGYEQYF. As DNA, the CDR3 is TGCGCCAGCAGCCTGGACAGCGGCGTCGGGTACGAGCAGTACTTC.

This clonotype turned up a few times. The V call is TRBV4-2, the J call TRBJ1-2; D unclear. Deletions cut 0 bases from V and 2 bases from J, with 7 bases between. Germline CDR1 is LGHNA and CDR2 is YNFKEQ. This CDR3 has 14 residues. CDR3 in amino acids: CASSQEWSNYGYTF. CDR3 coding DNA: TGTGCCAGCAGCCAAGAATGGTCGAACTATGGCTACACCTTC.

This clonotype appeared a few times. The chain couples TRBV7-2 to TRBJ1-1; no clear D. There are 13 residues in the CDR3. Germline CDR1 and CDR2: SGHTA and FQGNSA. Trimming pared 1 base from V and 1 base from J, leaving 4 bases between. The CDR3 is CASSLVRNTEAFF. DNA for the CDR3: TGTGCCAGCAGCTTAGTCCGGAACACTGAAGCTTTCTTT. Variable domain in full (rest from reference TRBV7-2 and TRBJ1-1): GAGVSQSPSNKVTEKGKDVELRCDPISGHTALYWYRQSLGQGLEFLIYFQGNSAPDKSGLPSDRFSAERTGGSVSTLTIQRTQQEDSAVYLCASSLVRNTEAFFGQGTRLTVV.

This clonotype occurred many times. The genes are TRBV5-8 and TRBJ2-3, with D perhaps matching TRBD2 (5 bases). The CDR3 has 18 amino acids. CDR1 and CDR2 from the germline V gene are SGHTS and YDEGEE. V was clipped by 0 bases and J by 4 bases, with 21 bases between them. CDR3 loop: CASSLGLVDGKIADTQYF. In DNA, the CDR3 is TGTGCCAGCAGCTTGGGTTTAGTCGACGGGAAGATCGCAGATACGCAGTATTTT. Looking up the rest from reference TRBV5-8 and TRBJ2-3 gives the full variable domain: EAGVTQSPTHLIKTRGQQATLRCSPISGHTSVYWYQQALGLGLQFLLWYDEGEERNRGNFPPRFSGRQFPNYSSELNVNALELEDSALYLCASSLGLVDGKIADTQYFGPGTRLTVL.

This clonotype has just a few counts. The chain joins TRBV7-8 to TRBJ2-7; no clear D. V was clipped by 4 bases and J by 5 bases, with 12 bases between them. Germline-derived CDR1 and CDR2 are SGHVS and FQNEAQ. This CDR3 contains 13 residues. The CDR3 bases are TGTGCCAGCAGCTCGTCCACGAGGAACGAGCAGTACTTC. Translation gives CASSSSTRNEQYF.

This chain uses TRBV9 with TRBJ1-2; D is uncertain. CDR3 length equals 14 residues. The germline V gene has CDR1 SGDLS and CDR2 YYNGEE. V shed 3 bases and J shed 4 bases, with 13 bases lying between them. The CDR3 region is CASSAPEPTYGYTF. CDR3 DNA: TGTGCCAGCAGCGCCCCCGAACCGACCTATGGCTACACCTTC. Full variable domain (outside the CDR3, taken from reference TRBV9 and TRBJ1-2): DSGVTQTPKHLITATGQRVTLRCSPRSGDLSVYWYQQSLDQGLQFLIQYYNGEERAKGNILERFSAQQFPDLHSELNLSSLELGDSALYFCASSAPEPTYGYTFGSGTRLTVV.

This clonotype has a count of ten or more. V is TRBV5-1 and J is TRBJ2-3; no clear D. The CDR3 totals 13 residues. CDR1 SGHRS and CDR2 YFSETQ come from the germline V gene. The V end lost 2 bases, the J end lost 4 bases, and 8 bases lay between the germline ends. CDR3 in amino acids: CASSFGRPDTQYF. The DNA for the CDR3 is TGCGCCAGCAGCTTTGGTCGCCCAGATACGCAGTATTTT.

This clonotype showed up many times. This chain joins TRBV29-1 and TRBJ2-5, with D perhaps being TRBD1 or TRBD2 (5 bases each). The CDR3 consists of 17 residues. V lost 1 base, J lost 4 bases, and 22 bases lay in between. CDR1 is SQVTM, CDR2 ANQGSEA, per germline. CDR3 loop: CSVEGPGRDLVGETQYF. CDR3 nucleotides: TGCAGCGTTGAAGGCCCGGGACGCGACCTGGTCGGAGAGACCCAGTACTTC. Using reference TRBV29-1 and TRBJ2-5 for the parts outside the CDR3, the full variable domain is SAVISQKPSRDICQRGTSLTIQCQVDSQVTMMFWYRQQPGQSLTLIATANQGSEATYESGFVIDKFPISRPNLTFSTLTVSNMSPEDSSIYLCSVEGPGRDLVGETQYFGPGTRLLVL.

The CDR3 reads CASSETGTGAYEQYF. Here the CDR3 DNA reads TGCGCCAGCAGCGAGACCGGGACAGGGGCCTACGAGCAGTACTTC. The chain employs TRBV5-1 and TRBJ2-7; TRBD1 agrees at 10 bases. V was clipped by 4 bases and J by 2 bases; unmatched bases: 6. Germline CDR1 is SGHRS and CDR2 is YFSETQ. The CDR3 length is 15 residues.

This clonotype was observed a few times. Here the CDR3 DNA reads TGTGCCAGCAGCTTAGAAGCAGCGGTCTCCTACAATGAGCAGTTCTTC. Its protein product is CASSLEAAVSYNEQFF. This chain connects TRBV11-2 to TRBJ2-1; possible D gene TRBD2, 5 bases. V lost 0 bases and J lost 0, with 9 bases in between. CDR3 length: 16 residues. Germline CDR1 and CDR2: SGHAT and FQNNGV.

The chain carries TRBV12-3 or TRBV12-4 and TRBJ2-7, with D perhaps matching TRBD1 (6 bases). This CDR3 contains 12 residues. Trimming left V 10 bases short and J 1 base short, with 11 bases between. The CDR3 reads CANRDGSYEQYF. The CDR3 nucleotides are TGTGCCAACAGGGACGGTTCCTACGAGCAGTACTTC.

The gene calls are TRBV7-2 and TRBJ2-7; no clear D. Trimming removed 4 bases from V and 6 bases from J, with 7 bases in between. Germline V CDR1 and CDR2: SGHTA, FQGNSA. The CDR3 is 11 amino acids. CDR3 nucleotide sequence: TGTGCCAGCAGCTCGGCCCGCGAGCAGTACTTC. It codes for CASSSAREQYF.

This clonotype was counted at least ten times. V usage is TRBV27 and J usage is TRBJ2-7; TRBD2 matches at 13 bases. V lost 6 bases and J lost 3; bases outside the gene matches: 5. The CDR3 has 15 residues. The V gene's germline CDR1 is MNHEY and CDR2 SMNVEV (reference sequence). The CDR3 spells CASSLGTSGIYEQYF. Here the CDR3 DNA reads TGTGCCAGCAGCCTCGGGACTAGCGGGATCTACGAGCAGTACTTC.

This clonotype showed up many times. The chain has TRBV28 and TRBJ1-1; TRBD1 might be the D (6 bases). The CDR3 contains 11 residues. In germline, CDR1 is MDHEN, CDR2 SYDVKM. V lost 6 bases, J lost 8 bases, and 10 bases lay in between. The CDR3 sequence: CASSRGTEAFF. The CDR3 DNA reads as TGTGCCAGCAGCCGTGGGACAGAAGCTTTCTTT.

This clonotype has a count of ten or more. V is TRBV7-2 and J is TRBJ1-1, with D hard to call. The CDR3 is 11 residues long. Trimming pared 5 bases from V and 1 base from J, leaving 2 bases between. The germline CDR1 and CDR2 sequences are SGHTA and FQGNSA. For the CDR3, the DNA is TGTGCCAGCAGCCAGAACACTGAAGCTTTCTTT. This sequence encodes CASSQNTEAFF.

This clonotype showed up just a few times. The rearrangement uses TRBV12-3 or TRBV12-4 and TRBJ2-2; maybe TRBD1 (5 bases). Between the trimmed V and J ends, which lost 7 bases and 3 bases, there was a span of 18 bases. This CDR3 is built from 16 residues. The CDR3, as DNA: TGTGCCAGCACCCCTTTTAGGGGTGGGGACACCGGGGAGCTGTTTTTT. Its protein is CASTPFRGGDTGELFF.

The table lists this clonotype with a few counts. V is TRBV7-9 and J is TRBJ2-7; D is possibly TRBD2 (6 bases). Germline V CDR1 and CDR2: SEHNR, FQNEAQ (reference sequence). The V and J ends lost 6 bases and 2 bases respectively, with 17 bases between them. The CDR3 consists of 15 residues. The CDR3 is CASSHKTGLTYEQYF. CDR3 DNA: TGTGCCAGCAGTCATAAAACGGGACTCACCTACGAGCAGTACTTC.